This T cell receptor beta chain was sequenced in a study of cytomegalovirus exposure and HLA in healthy donors. General study points: CMV serostatus was the only immune exposure information that was available. In all likelihood, a cluster of highly shared sequence variants was a sequencing artifact.

V trimming: 3 bases; J trimming: 1 base; junction bases outside the gene matches: 3. In germline, CDR1 is LNHDA, CDR2 SQIVND (reference sequence). This CDR3 is 15 amino acids long. The PCR employed 60 Vbeta primers together with 13 Jbeta primers. TCRdb keeps only in-frame clones here, not all; method: immunoSEQ multiplex PCR. The sample features around 55,000 clones, with roughly 9.6% in its top ten. Notes on this clone: Its antigen is undetermined.

Despite likely unrecorded immune exposures, the donors were nominally healthy at the time of sampling. The clonotype comes from a man aged 50 to 60 in good health and CMV-seropositive. Material: PBMCs. The rearrangement joins TRBV19 to TRBJ2-7; 10 nucleotides match TRBD1. CDR3 DNA sequence: TGTGCCAGTAGTATTAGGACAGGGGGATCCTACGAGCAGTACTTC. Amino acids: CASSIRTGGSYEQYF.